This entry describes one TCR beta chain. The sample comes from a study of blood T cell repertoires in COVID-19. Across the study: Acute-phase and convalescent COVID-19 samples originated in the United States, Italy and Spain. Sample material is recorded as cDNA or gDNA derived from T cells, B-cell-depleted T cells, or PBMCs.

Under the authors' procedure: How many nucleated cells were present was estimated from reference gene primer amplification. The data were produced by immunoSEQ multiplex PCR, yet TCRdb's version contains in-frame clones alone and is incomplete. V, J and clone size were drawn from that table, and D and trimming were deduced from the DNA. The sample has under 200,000 clones; approximately 88% are singletons. The CDR3 totals 15 residues. In germline, CDR1 is MNHEY, CDR2 SVGAGI. Trimming stripped 2 bases from V and 3 bases from J, with 14 bases between. The chain is built from TRBV6-5 and TRBJ2-7, with a tentative D call TRBD1 (6 bases). The sequence derives from a woman between 50 and 59 years old who had recovered from COVID-19. The specimen sequenced was PBMCs or T cells enriched from blood (not recorded which). CDR3 sequence (DNA): TGTGCCAGCAGTTACCTTCCAGGGGTAGACTACGAGCAGTACTTC. Protein sequence: CASSYLPGVDYEQYF.